A single TCR beta chain is shown here with its context. As yet, its antigen is unknown. This sample is drawn from a study of cytomegalovirus exposure and HLA in healthy donors. Primers: 60 Vbeta forward and 13 Jbeta reverse. Data came from immunoSEQ multiplex PCR; TCRdb stores just in-frame clones and leaves some out. The repertoire holds roughly 170,000 clones, with under 80% as singletons. The study, taken as a whole, reports: As a later analysis showed, a missense DCLRE1C variant was linked to trimming of TCR beta V- and J-genes. Highly shared sequence variants in one cluster were likely a sequencing artifact. In vitro testing confirmed a few CMV-associated chains as specific for CMV antigens.

The source material was PBMCs. This TCR derives from a woman aged 45-65 years in good health and CMV-seropositive.

The CDR3 coding sequence is TGTGCCAGCAGCCGTCAAAAGGGAAGGGAGAACACCATATATTTT. Translated: CASSRQKGRENTIYF. The rearrangement joins TRBV9 to TRBJ1-3; D is ambiguous. This CDR3 contains 15 residues. Germline V lookup: CDR1 SGDLS, CDR2 YYNGEE. V lost 4 bases, J lost 7 bases, and 18 bases lay in between. The variable domain in full, with the rest retrieved from reference TRBV9 and TRBJ1-3, is DSGVTQTPKHLITATGQRVTLRCSPRSGDLSVYWYQQSLDQGLQFLIQYYNGEERAKGNILERFSAQQFPDLHSELNLSSLELGDSALYFCASSRQKGRENTIYFGEGSWLTVV.